This T cell receptor beta chain was observed in a study of shared clonotypes between healthy human individuals (dated by TCRdb to about 2020). About the investigation overall: A couple of women and a few men aged 18 to 49 years were included in the cohort. For each donor, CD4 naive and CD4 memory were each given three plates, CD8 naive was given two plates, and CD8 memory was given one plate. To estimate repertoire size and how much clonotypes are shared between individuals, the study performed deep sequencing of blood TCR repertoires from 4 to 6 healthy adults. To increase sequencing depth and limit assay-specific biases, TCR repertoire library preparation and sequencing were carried out by different laboratories using diverse techniques. Each donor's leukapheresis produced roughly between roughly 0.85 and 9.5 billion PBMCs.

TCR CDR3 regions were amplified from genomic DNA by multiplex PCR using the deep immunoSEQ assay. For each cell subset, the extracted genomic DNA was distributed evenly across all wells of several immunoSEQ 96-well plates, and each plate served as one replicate. Each replicate PCR for sorted subsets received approximately 220 ng genomic DNA, equal to roughly 29,000 T cell genomes. Purified libraries were quantified with a Qubit 3.0 fluorometer, sized on a Bioanalyzer 2100, and re-quantified with the KAPA Library Quantification kit. Every immunoSEQ 96-well plate was sequenced on a dedicated single-read 150-cycle Illumina NextSeq 550 flow cell. Per the source publication's procedure: Because the immunoSEQ output included only junctional sequences and no quality scores, the filtering could not be the same as the filtering used for full-length reads. Sequences were annotated with PyIR, a Python wrapper for IgBLAST v1.9, and V/J genes and CDR3 were assigned using IMGT germline references. Any read was removed if the V/J assignment was weak (E-value above 1e-6), the CDR3 was missing, or the read contained stop codons, out-of-frame junctions, or ambiguous translated residues. A V3J clonotype was defined by an identical inferred V gene, J gene, and CDR3 amino acid sequence. Percentage overlap between repertoires was calculated by dividing the number of shared unique clonotypes by the size of the smaller repertoire. Three approaches were used to assess repertoire richness: RTK rarefaction, the Chao1 estimator, and Recon v2.1 estimates of unobserved clonotypes. Generation probabilities for all TCRbeta clonotypes obtained by the gDNA method from a handful of donors were computed using OLGA. TCRdb provides this immuneACCESS table in a form limited to in-frame rearrangements. Some clones are lacking; in checked studies, under half of them reflect an unresolved V gene, and why the rest are absent is not known. V and J calls and clone size are those listed in that table; D and trimming were worked out from the DNA. The sample contains 2 million to 3 million clones, 90% to 95% of them found a single time. The top ten constitute roughly 0.36% of the sample.

Note on this clone: What this receptor recognizes is not known. Base qualities are not provided; no much larger clone lies one nucleotide away.

Per the germline V gene, SGDLS is the CDR1 and YYNGEE is the CDR2. There are 16 amino acids in the CDR3, from cysteine to phenylalanine inclusive. Just the 48-base CDR3 DNA is kept, in frame starting at base 1. Trimming leaves V shorter by 0 bases and J shorter by 2 bases, with the junction holding 4 bases beyond the gene matches. What the study reported, not specific to this receptor: Naive subsets generally had larger estimated clonotype richness than memory subsets did. Incomplete sequencing was indicated by rarefaction of sorted-subset datasets, despite the large sequencing depth. Higher generation probabilities were observed for clonotypes shared by all four sorted-subset donors than for non-shared clonotypes. Because the study included a small number of donors, the genetic and exposure-history diversity represented was limited. Pairwise subsampling indicated that sequencing depth was expected to affect the degree of clonotype sharing among donors. Sharing across a handful of donors was observed for approximately 4.6% of naive CD4, 3.5% of naive CD8, 2% to 2.5% of memory CD4, and approximately 0.41% of memory CD8 clonotypes. Sampling was limited to blood, and TCR repertoires in tissue likely differ from TCR repertoires in blood.

Donors were healthy HIV-negative adults with no recently reported acute infections or vaccinations. Only Caucasian adults living in Nashville, Tennessee, USA were represented among the donors. CD4+ T cells were enriched by magnetic negative selection; naive cells were then positively selected on CD45RA, and the negative fraction formed the memory subset. After blood collection by leukapheresis, PBMCs were isolated using Ficoll-Histopaque density gradient centrifugation and then cryopreserved in the vapor phase of liquid nitrogen. Analytical flow cytometry was used to check the purity and quantity of every magnetically sorted T cell population. Each sorted fraction had its genomic DNA isolated and then quantified by UV absorbance on a Nanodrop 2000c.

The sequencing input was naive CD4+ T cells from PBMCs. This specimen's cell subset or site label, interpreted: CD45RA+ positively selected. The TCR comes from a man in his late teens or twenties in good health. Some clones in this sample may be carry-over from other donors' samples. The chain couples TRBV9 to TRBJ2-2, and 7 bases in between align with TRBD2. The CDR3 region: CASSVASGTNTGELFF. The nucleotides are TGTGCCAGCAGCGTAGCGAGCGGGACCAACACCGGGGAGCTGTTTTTT.